This TCR beta chain came from a study of cytomegalovirus exposure and HLA in healthy donors. Study-wide points: The HLA-A and HLA-B alleles of most subjects were reportedly predicted accurately from TCR beta sequences.

PCR primers comprised 60 Vbeta and 13 Jbeta primers. In the study's own analysis: About 11 million of tens of millions of unique TCR beta chains were shared, per a later count. Measured with immunoSEQ multiplex PCR; TCRdb has only the in-frame clones, and not every one. The V and J calls and clone size were taken over from that table, and D and trimming were inferred from the DNA. The profile shows about 170,000 clones, approximately 84% of them singletons. CDR3 size: 14 residues. Trimming took 2 bases from V and 2 from J, leaving 9 bases between them. CDR1 is MNHNS and CDR2 is SASEGT in the germline V gene. The donors, nominally healthy at sampling, likely had unrecorded immune exposures. In this sample, this clone turned up a few times. Its matching antigen is unknown.

This clonotype was sampled from a girl aged 5-17 years in good health and CMV-seropositive. Sample: PBMCs. The rearrangement joins TRBV6-1 to TRBJ1-2, with D possibly matching TRBD1 (6 bases). Written as DNA, the CDR3 is TGTGCCAGCAGTGAACAGGGGTCGAACTATGGCTACACCTTC. Translated: CASSEQGSNYGYTF.